These T cell receptor beta chains were read from a single sample in a study of shared clonotypes between healthy human individuals. The assay was immunoSEQ multiplex PCR, and TCRdb's table has in-frame clones only and misses some. The profile covers roughly 1,800,000 clones, with about 95% appearing a single time and 1% to 1.5% taken by the ten largest. Sequencing was done on a sample of naive CD8+ T cells sorted from blood. The receptors derive from a man younger than 30 in good health. CDR3s include the opening cysteine and the closing phenylalanine or tryptophan. Each record gives: V gene, D gene, clone size, J gene, CDR3 protein, CDR3 DNA. A D gene is named only where the DNA matches it firmly. Not every row has a clone size; where given, it reads once, few, many or a size class.

>TRBV12-5|-|once|TRBJ1-1
CASGLVPVSSNTEAFF
TGTGCTAGTGGTTTGGTCCCGGTATCGTCGAACACTGAAGCTTTCTTT
>TRBV2|TRBD2|-|TRBJ2-1
CARQRGQTSGASYNEQFF
TGTGCCAGACAACGGGGCCAGACTAGCGGGGCTTCCTACAATGAGCAGTTCTTC
>TRBV9|TRBD2|-|TRBJ2-3
CASSVGVSGTSDTQYF
TGTGCCAGCAGCGTAGGTGTCAGCGGGACCTCAGATACGCAGTATTTT
>TRBV27|-|once|TRBJ1-2
CASSSIDRSEINYGYTF
TGTGCCAGCAGTTCTATAGACAGGTCCGAGATAAACTATGGCTACACCTTC
>TRBV27|-|-|TRBJ1-1
CASSPRAHTEAFF
TGTGCCAGCAGTCCCCGGGCTCACACTGAAGCTTTCTTT
>TRBV23-1|-|-|TRBJ2-5
CARNTRDRETQYF
TGCGCCAGAAATACCCGGGACCGAGAGACCCAGTACTTC
>TRBV4-3|-|-|TRBJ2-1
CASSPGAGAVNEQFF
TGCGCCAGCAGCCCGGGTGCGGGGGCGGTCAATGAGCAGTTCTTC
>TRBV14|-|-|TRBJ1-1
CASSRPLWAEAFF
TGTGCCAGCAGCCGCCCACTGTGGGCTGAAGCTTTCTTT
>TRBV5-4|-|-|TRBJ1-2
CASSPGGGGGYTF
TGTGCCAGCAGCCCCGGGGGGGGAGGTGGCTACACCTTC
>TRBV19|-|-|TRBJ1-1
CASSLGAVTEAFF
TGTGCCAGTAGCCTAGGGGCTGTCACTGAAGCTTTCTTT
>TRBV30|-|-|TRBJ2-7
CAGSSQRGSEQYF
TGTGCCGGGTCCTCTCAACGCGGCTCCGAGCAGTACTTC
>TRBV4-3|TRBD2|-|TRBJ2-1
CASSQEAGVSYNEQFF
TGCGCCAGCAGCCAAGAGGCGGGGGTCTCCTACAATGAGCAGTTCTTC
>TRBV20-1|-|-|TRBJ2-7
CSALEDEQYF
TGCAGTGCTCTCGAAGACGAGCAGTACTTC
>TRBV28|-|once|TRBJ2-7
CASTTLGYEQYF
TGTGCCAGCACAACGCTCGGGTACGAGCAGTACTTC
>TRBV27|TRBD2|-|TRBJ2-1
CASSPITGTSGYNEQFF
TGTGCCAGCAGCCCCATCACAGGGACTAGCGGATACAATGAGCAGTTCTTC
>TRBV6-6|-|-|TRBJ1-5
CASTSWTNSNQPQHF
TGTGCCAGCACCTCCTGGACTAATAGCAATCAGCCCCAGCATTTT
>TRBV5-6|-|once|TRBJ2-5
CASSLAGRQETQYF
TGTGCCAGCAGCTTAGCCGGGAGACAAGAGACCCAGTACTTC
>TRBV6-5|-|-|TRBJ1-2
CASSPQWDIKYGYTF
TGTGCCAGCAGTCCCCAGTGGGACATTAAGTATGGCTACACCTTC
>TRBV10-3|TRBD2|-|TRBJ2-5
CATRLAGLGETQYF
TGTGCCACCAGACTAGCGGGGCTTGGTGAGACCCAGTACTTC
>TRBV10-3|-|-|TRBJ2-2
CAGGGDGNTGELFF
TGTGCCGGGGGCGGGGATGGGAACACCGGGGAGCTGTTTTTT
>TRBV27|TRBD2|-|TRBJ2-5
CASSLSPASGVETQYF
TGTGCCAGCAGTTTATCGCCTGCTAGCGGGGTGGAGACCCAGTACTTC
>TRBV10-2|-|-|TRBJ2-5
CASSEPGQETQYF
TGCGCCAGCAGTGAGCCGGGACAAGAGACCCAGTACTTC
>TRBV7-2|TRBD2|-|TRBJ2-1
CASSLLAGGGNEQFF
TGTGCCAGCAGCCTACTAGCGGGAGGAGGGAATGAGCAGTTCTTC
>TRBV6-5|-|-|TRBJ2-3
CASSYGRSTDTQYF
TGTGCCAGCAGTTACGGGAGATCCACAGATACGCAGTATTTT
>TRBV4-1|TRBD2|-|TRBJ2-5
CASSQDVSGTSEQETQYF
TGCGCCAGCAGCCAAGATGTAAGCGGGACTAGCGAGCAAGAGACCCAGTACTTC
>TRBV30|-|-|TRBJ2-7
CAWRGVHEQYF
TGTGCCTGGAGAGGAGTCCACGAGCAGTACTTC
>TRBV30|-|-|TRBJ2-7
CAWRDTGHKPYEQYF
TGTGCCTGGAGAGATACCGGGCACAAACCCTACGAGCAGTACTTC
>TRBV27|-|-|TRBJ2-3
CASSGALTDTQYF
TGTGCCAGCAGTGGAGCCCTCACAGATACGCAGTATTTT
>TRBV30|-|-|TRBJ2-2
CAWSRGTGELFF
TGTGCCTGGAGTAGGGGGACCGGGGAGCTGTTTTTT
>TRBV5-4|TRBD2|-|TRBJ2-5
CASSSSWSGTQETQYF
TGTGCCAGCAGCTCGAGTTGGAGCGGGACTCAAGAGACCCAGTACTTC
>TRBV6-5|-|-|TRBJ2-5
CASSYNRADQYF
TGTGCCAGCAGTTACAACAGGGCAGACCAGTACTTC
>TRBV2|-|once|TRBJ2-7
CASSEYEETYEQYF
TGTGCCAGCAGTGAATATGAGGAGACTTACGAGCAGTACTTC
>TRBV12-2|-|-|TRBJ2-7
CASRRHRDFSYEQYF
TGTGCAAGTCGCCGCCACCGGGACTTCTCCTACGAGCAGTACTTC
>TRBV7-2|TRBD2|-|TRBJ2-5
CASSLWTSSLQETQYF
TGTGCCAGCAGCCTTTGGACTAGCTCTTTACAAGAGACCCAGTACTTC
>TRBV5-4|TRBD1|-|TRBJ1-2
CASSPSGQYGYTF
TGTGCCAGCAGCCCTTCGGGACAGTATGGCTACACCTTC
>TRBV5-4|-|-|TRBJ2-5
CASRDPEVPETQYF
TGTGCCAGCAGGGACCCAGAGGTACCAGAGACCCAGTACTTC
>TRBV28|-|-|TRBJ1-1
CASSFDPTNTEAFF
TGTGCCAGCAGCTTTGACCCAACGAACACTGAAGCTTTCTTT
>TRBV4-3|-|-|TRBJ2-1
CASSQEHSDNEQFF
TGCGCCAGCAGCCAAGAACACAGCGACAATGAGCAGTTCTTC
>TRBV6-6|-|-|TRBJ1-1
CASSYQGIVQAEAFF
TGTGCCAGCAGTTATCAGGGGATAGTCCAAGCTGAAGCTTTCTTT
>TRBV7-8|-|once|TRBJ2-1
CASSLDTLAEQFF
TGTGCCAGCAGCTTGGACACCCTAGCGGAGCAGTTCTTC
>TRBV5-6|TRBD1|-|TRBJ2-7
CASSSTGTGANEQYF
TGTGCCAGCAGCTCTACCGGGACAGGGGCCAACGAGCAGTACTTC
>TRBV27|TRBD1|-|TRBJ1-1
CASSYAAGTGNTEAFF
TGTGCCAGCAGCTATGCTGCGGGGACAGGGAACACTGAAGCTTTCTTT
>TRBV4-1|-|once|TRBJ2-7
CASSILPSYEQYF
TGCGCCAGCAGCATCCTCCCCTCCTACGAGCAGTACTTC
>TRBV7-9|TRBD1|-|TRBJ1-2
CASSLVDPGGIEYGYTF
TGTGCCAGCAGCTTAGTGGATCCAGGGGGTATTGAATATGGCTACACCTTC
>TRBV10-3|-|-|TRBJ1-5
CAIREDNQPQHF
TGTGCCATCAGGGAAGACAATCAGCCCCAGCATTTT
>TRBV5-6|-|-|TRBJ1-3
CASEGQLLNTIYF
TGTGCCAGCGAGGGGCAGTTGCTAAACACCATATATTTT